What follows are 23 T cell receptor beta chains derived from one specimen sequenced in a study of shared clonotypes between healthy human individuals. TCRdb keeps only in-frame clones here, not all; method: immunoSEQ multiplex PCR. The sample shows about 590,000 clones, roughly 95% of them seen only once. Terminally differentiated effector memory CD45RA+ cells were excluded from the naive CD8 cells, which were CD45RO-negative and positively selected for CCR7. Sequencing input: naive CD8+ T cells sorted from blood. The origin of the receptors is a woman younger than 45 in good health.

The chain links TRBV2 to TRBJ2-1; 10 nucleotides agree with TRBD2. Germline V gives CDR1 SNHLY, CDR2 FYNNEI. The CDR3 is made up of 13 amino acids. Trimming removed 10 bases from V and 2 bases from J; junction bases left unmatched: 2. The CDR3 DNA is TGTGCCACAGGGACTAGCGCCTACAATGAGCAGTTCTTC. Protein sequence: CATGTSAYNEQFF. Together with reference TRBV2 and TRBJ2-1, the CDR3 gives the full variable domain: EPEVTQTPSHQVTQMGQEVILRCVPISNHLYFYWYRQILGQKVEFLVSFYNNEISEKSEIFDDQFSVERPDGSNFTLKIRSTKLEDSAMYFCATGTSAYNEQFFGPGTRLTVL.

The chain links TRBV6-5 to TRBJ2-7; D is perhaps TRBD1 (6 bases). V lost 2 bases, J lost 7 bases, and 9 bases lay in between. The CDR3 contains 12 residues. Germline CDR1 is MNHEY and CDR2 is SVGAGI. In DNA form, the CDR3 reads TGTGCCAGCAGTTACGGGGGCGGGGAGCAGTACTTC. This encodes CASSYGGGEQYF.

The rearrangement uses TRBV11-1 and TRBJ2-3; 7 bases align to TRBD2. V gave up 5 bases and J gave up 4 bases; unmatched junction bases: 15. This CDR3 spans 17 amino acids. Looked up from germline, CDR1 is SGHAT and CDR2 is FQDESV (reference sequence). The DNA for the CDR3 is TGTGCCAGCAGCCCCCGGGTTCGGGGGAGGGCCCCAGATACGCAGTATTTT. Translated: CASSPRVRGRAPDTQYF.

The chain employs TRBV27 and TRBJ2-7; the match to TRBD2 covers 11 bases. Germline assignment: CDR1 MNHEY and CDR2 SMNVEV (reference sequence). J gave up 2 bases and V 5 bases, and 8 bases lay outside the gene matches. This CDR3 region has 16 residues. CDR3 bases: TGTGCCAGCAGTCCGGGACTAGCGGAGTCCCCCTACGAGCAGTACTTC. Translated: CASSPGLAESPYEQYF.

This sequence joins TRBV7-8 and TRBJ1-4, with D maybe TRBD1 (5 bases). With 3 bases removed from V and 0 bases from J, the gap between germline ends came to 14 bases. The germline gives CDR1 SGHVS, CDR2 FQNEAQ. The CDR3 is 17 residues long. CDR3 protein: CASSFYFPGTTNEKLFF. CDR3 coding DNA: TGTGCCAGCAGCTTTTATTTCCCAGGGACAACTAATGAAAAACTGTTTTTT.

The chain joins TRBV25-1 to TRBJ2-3; D remains unclear. Germline loops: CDR1 MGHDK, CDR2 SYGVNS. The CDR3 covers 16 residues. Trimming pared 5 bases from V and 8 bases from J, leaving 23 bases between. CDR3 nucleotides: TGTGCCAGCAGTCAAATCGGGCCCAGGAGAGAGGTTACGCAGTATTTT. It yields the protein CASSQIGPRREVTQYF.

The chain links TRBV5-1 to TRBJ1-2, with D tentatively TRBD1 (5 bases). Germline V gene sequence: CDR1 SGHRS, CDR2 YFSETQ. Trimming cost V 4 bases and J 8 bases, with 18 bases left between them. CDR3 length equals 14 residues. The DNA for the CDR3 is TGCGCCAGCAGCGCAGATCGGGACCTAAGGGGCTACACCTTC. Its translation: CASSADRDLRGYTF.

This rearrangement joins TRBV9 to TRBJ2-7, with TRBD2 identical over 11 bases. The CDR3 runs 13 residues. The germline V gene has CDR1 SGDLS and CDR2 YYNGEE. Trimming cost V 3 bases and J 8 bases; bases outside gene matches: 4. CDR3 nucleotide sequence: TGTGCCAGCAGCGACCAGACTAGCGGGAAGCAGTACTTC. It specifies CASSDQTSGKQYF.

J is TRBJ2-7 and V is TRBV28; D is undetermined. Germline CDR1 reads MDHEN; CDR2 reads SYDVKM. Trimming pared 4 bases from V and 4 bases from J, leaving 11 bases between. The CDR3 is 13 amino acids. The CDR3 reads CASSSPSRYEQYF. CDR3 DNA sequence: TGTGCCAGCAGTTCCCCTTCGAGGTACGAGCAGTACTTC.

This chain joins TRBV2 and TRBJ1-5; D perhaps matches TRBD1 (5 bases). The CDR3 spans 15 residues. Germline V gene sequence: CDR1 SNHLY, CDR2 FYNNEI. The V and J ends lost 6 bases and 0 bases respectively, with 12 bases between them. The CDR3 DNA is TGTGCCAGCAGGAGGAGACAGAATAGCAATCAGCCCCAGCATTTT. As protein: CASRRRQNSNQPQHF.

On this clone itself: The sample has other DNA sequences that encode this CDR3 too. The genes are TRBV29-1 and TRBJ1-1; D remains ambiguous. The V gene's germline CDR1 is SQVTM and CDR2 ANQGSEA. V lost 4 bases and J lost 5, with 2 bases in between. The CDR3 consists of 9 residues. The CDR3 DNA is TGCAGCGTTGGAACTGAAGCTTTCTTT. This gives the protein CSVGTEAFF.

Remarks on this clone: One end of the junction is discordant with germline, which a read error may explain. V usage is TRBV10-1 and J usage is TRBJ2-7, with D uncertain. The CDR3 runs to 13 residues. The germline V gene has CDR1 WNHNN and CDR2 SYGVQD (reference sequence). The CDR3 loop reads CASSESLSYERYF. The CDR3, as DNA: TGCGCCAGCAGTGAGTCTTTATCCTACGAGCGGTACTTC.

This clone was picked up one time. The V gene is TRBV7-9, the J gene TRBJ2-1; D not certain. The CDR3 runs 12 residues. Germline CDR1 is SEHNR and CDR2 is FQNEAQ (reference sequence). V shed 0 bases and J shed 10 bases, with 7 bases lying between them. The CDR3 DNA sequence: TGTGCCAGCAGCTTAGCGCTACCGGAGCAGTTCTTC. Translation: CASSLALPEQFF.

The chain uses TRBV11-3 and TRBJ2-1, with 11 bases aligning to TRBD2. The CDR3 sequence is 16 residues long. The germline gives CDR1 SGHNT, CDR2 YENEEA. Trimming removed 4 bases from V and 3 bases from J; junction bases left unmatched: 5. DNA of the CDR3: TGTGCCAGCAGCTCGTGGACTAGCGGGCTCTACAATGAGCAGTTCTTC. Protein sequence: CASSSWTSGLYNEQFF.

The gene calls are TRBV9 and TRBJ1-2, with D possibly matching TRBD1 (6 bases). Germline V gives CDR1 SGDLS, CDR2 YYNGEE. The CDR3 loop spans 13 amino acids. V dropped 5 bases and J dropped 4 bases, with 12 bases sitting between them. The CDR3 region is CASSSTGFYGYTF. As DNA, the CDR3 is TGTGCCAGCAGTTCCACAGGGTTCTATGGCTACACCTTC.

The V and J genes are TRBV4-1 and TRBJ1-1; D not certain. Germline V lookup: CDR1 MGHRA, CDR2 YSYEKL. Trimming pared 3 bases from V and 5 bases from J, leaving 10 bases between. This CDR3 is 13 amino acids long. CDR3 sequence reads: CASSQVKRTEAFF. DNA of the CDR3: TGCGCCAGCAGCCAGGTGAAACGGACTGAAGCTTTCTTT.

The genes are TRBV27 and TRBJ2-1; tentatively, D is TRBD2 (6 bases). Trimming took 7 bases from V and 5 from J, leaving 12 bases between them. Germline V lookup: CDR1 MNHEY, CDR2 SMNVEV (reference sequence). CDR3 length equals 13 residues. Written as DNA, the CDR3 is TGTGCCAGCACCCGCGGGATGAACAATGAGCAGTTCTTC. This codes for CASTRGMNNEQFF.

This chain joins TRBV5-1 and TRBJ1-5; no reliable D call. The CDR3 contains 13 residues. Germline CDR1 SGHRS, CDR2 YFSETQ. Trimming removed 0 bases at V and 9 bases at J, with 10 bases between. CDR3 amino acids: CASSLANEGPQHF. The CDR3 bases are TGCGCCAGCAGCTTGGCGAATGAGGGGCCCCAGCATTTT.

The rearrangement joins TRBV5-6 to TRBJ2-5; 8 nucleotides match TRBD1. This CDR3 has 17 residues. Losses at the gene ends were 2 bases for V and 5 bases for J; bases not matched to a gene: 14. CDR1 and CDR2 (germline): SGHDT, YYEEEE. CDR3 coding DNA: TGTGCCAGCAGCTTTAGTCCCGGGACAGGAGAGTGGGAGACCCAGTACTTC. Encoded protein: CASSFSPGTGEWETQYF.

The chain carries TRBV27 and TRBJ2-5; D is uncertain. CDR3 size: 13 residues. V lost 5 bases and J lost 4, with 11 bases in between. Germline V CDR1 and CDR2: MNHEY, SMNVEV (reference sequence). The CDR3 loop reads CASSPPLRETQYF. For the CDR3, the DNA is TGTGCCAGCAGTCCCCCCCTGAGAGAGACCCAGTACTTC.

The CDR3 protein is CSVEIPDFFLYNEQFF. The CDR3 bases are TGCAGCGTTGAAATTCCTGACTTTTTCTTGTACAATGAGCAGTTCTTC. The chain joins TRBV29-1 to TRBJ2-1; no firm D call. Germline values: CDR1 SQVTM, CDR2 ANQGSEA. V lost 2 bases to trimming and J lost 4 bases, with 18 bases between them. The CDR3 runs to 16 residues.

The V and J genes are TRBV4-1 and TRBJ2-7; TRBD2 matches 10 bases. Germline values: CDR1 MGHRA, CDR2 YSYEKL. The CDR3 spans 13 residues. V was pared by 4 bases and J by 4 bases, with 1 base of the junction left unmatched. CDR3 in amino acids: CASSPTSGYEQYF. CDR3 sequence (DNA): TGCGCCAGCAGCCCGACTAGCGGGTACGAGCAGTACTTC.

Notes on this clone: The identical CDR3 is also encoded by other nucleotide sequences in the sample. The chain uses TRBV27 and TRBJ2-7; perhaps TRBD1 as D (5 bases). The CDR3 contains 12 residues. Germline CDR1 and CDR2: MNHEY and SMNVEV (reference sequence). Trimming shortened V by 5 bases and J by 4 bases, and 9 bases separated the two germline ends. CDR3 sequence reads: CASSRTGYEQYF. CDR3 DNA sequence: TGTGCCAGCAGTCGTACAGGATACGAGCAGTACTTC.